This section outlines one T cell receptor beta chain sequence together with its context. The table lists this clone with a few counts. Its target antigen remains unknown. No base quality information exists; no much larger clone differs at one position. For this chain, trimming is 6 bases at the V end and 3 bases at the J end, and the number of junction bases without a gene match is 8. The CDR3 goes from the cysteine to the phenylalanine over 15 residues. Of the read, only the CDR3 DNA is kept; its 45 bases are in frame from base 1. CDR1 and CDR2, looked up from the germline V gene, are MNHNS and SASEGT. This sample is part of a study of cytomegalovirus exposure and HLA in healthy donors (dated by TCRdb to about 2017). Turning to the overall study: An earlier analysis of a few hundred of the donors reported over 250 Gb of sequence data and around 120 million unique TCR beta sequences obtained from about 179 million T cells. An early release covering about 600 HLA-typed donors comprised about 310 gigabases of sequencing data and roughly 85 million unique TCR sequences. All discovery cohort repertoires had been generated on a single sequencing platform. Roughly five DR-DQ haplotypes were treated as single units for association and clustering because of strong linkage in the cohort. In a later analysis, previously published TCR beta repertoires from roughly 710 donors were re-analyzed and high-resolution HLA genotyping was added so that TCR occurrence patterns could be studied. Of the roughly 390 genotyped donors, around 81% fell in the genetic ancestry cluster associated with self-reported Caucasian donors. The study was designed to test whether signatures of past pathogen exposure could be identified by cataloging public T cell receptors. Across some 400 genotyped donors of the cohort, an average of approximately 240,000 unique TCR beta nucleotide sequences per donor were sequenced, and 15% to 20% of those sequences were non-productive. In an earlier analysis of 550 to 700 of the donors, high-throughput TCR beta sequencing was used to judge whether each TCR beta V gene segment behaved as functional or pseudogenic. Genome-wide SNP genotypes for about 65% of the 666 donors were used in a later genetic analysis, which treated that subset as a discovery cohort. The number of donors typed differed by locus, with roughly 629-640 for A, B, C, DRB1 and DQB1, around 500 for DQA1, 600 to 610 for DPA1, and approximately 470 for DPB1. Both class I and class II loci were covered by HLA typing, at four-digit resolution. Alongside the repertoire data, information on donor age, sex, ethnicity and CMV serostatus was compiled. Rather than drawing on any new phenotypic data, the later analysis identified candidate immune exposures from TCR beta sequences and the way those sequences occurred across donors. In addition to the first cohort of 666 subjects, a separate validation cohort of 120 different subjects was used. The T cell repertoires of about 700 subjects were profiled by immunosequencing and related to cytomegalovirus serostatus. The study combined high-throughput TCR immunosequencing, statistical association of individual TCRs with disease status, and machine learning to predict cytomegalovirus infection status. Overall results and qualifications from the work: Most CMV-associated TCR beta chains appeared to be HLA-restricted in a later analysis, and the HLA associations seemed to be driven largely by CMV exposure. When HLA alleles, especially DR and DQ, strongly co-occurred, TCR associations were difficult to assign to individual alleles. In an earlier analysis of under 600 of the donors, most TCR beta V segments were observed in productive rearrangements about 87% or about 30% of the time, broadly matching IMGT annotations. A group of highly shared sequence variants was considered likely to be a technical artifact of the sequencing pipeline. Compared with equally common non-associated chains, HLA-associated TCR beta chains in a later analysis were more clonally expanded and had lower generation probabilities. The classifier was reported to diagnose cytomegalovirus status with high specificity and sensitivity in both the original and validation cohorts. The authors suggested that the approach could potentially be extended to other disease states and immunological phenotypes. The presence/absence analyses assumed that sequencing depth was roughly uniform across donors, and that assumption may not be true. Some IMGT-functional V segments, including TRBV6-2 and TRBV6-3, could not be told apart with the 87-base-pair reads, so those segments were excluded. In the study, about 150 TCR beta chains were listed as associated with cytomegalovirus. In a later analysis, 16,951 TCR beta sequences were associated with specific HLA alleles at a false discovery rate of 0.05. For the cohort, immune exposure information was limited to CMV serostatus. A further reported finding was that TCR beta sequences accurately predicted the HLA-A and HLA-B alleles for most subjects in the first cohort. Linkage disequilibrium might explain the correlated functional status among segregating V segments, but an unknown experimental factor could not be excluded. A later analysis found that TCR association rates varied across HLA loci, with DRB1 alleles showing the most associated TCRs and HLA-C alleles the fewest. In vitro tests confirmed that three of the cytomegalovirus-associated TCR beta chains recognize cytomegalovirus antigens. According to a later analysis, parvovirus B19, influenza, CMV and Epstein-Barr virus appeared linked to several top co-occurrence clusters. Across donors, most TCR sequences were observed very rarely, whereas some public TCRs were present in many individuals. Because HLA typing was missing for some donors at each locus, association tests included only the typed subset. The cohort was sequenced for TCR beta chains only, and without alpha or paired-chain data the features that could be detected were limited. About 17 rarely observed V segments, including chromosome 9 orphons, were excluded from the earlier analysis of approximately 500 of the donors because counts were too low. A later genetic analysis associated a missense DCLRE1C variant with V-gene and J-gene trimming of TCR beta chains, and an independent cohort replicated the association. In a later genetic analysis, fewer N-insertions in productive TCRs were reported among donors in an Asian-associated ancestry cluster than the roughly 700-donor mean.

In total, fewer than 750 healthy bone marrow donors made up the cohort. All cohort members were sampled while nominally healthy, although unrecorded immune exposures were likely present. The donor was CMV seropositive and belonged to the group of 270 or so seropositive cohort members. Every donor gave a peripheral blood sample, and the peripheral blood mononuclear cells from that sample were used for TCR beta sequencing. The Qiagen DNeasy Blood Extraction Kit was used to extract genomic DNA from the blood cell samples. Library preparation was by the immunoSEQ multiplex PCR assay. A mixture of 60 forward primers for TCR Vbeta segments and 13 reverse primers for TCR Jbeta segments was used in the multiplex PCR. Amplification of the CDR3 region of rearranged TCR beta genes was performed with a multiplex PCR assay on genomic DNA. The Illumina HiSeq System was used to sequence the amplified TCR beta libraries as 87-base-pair reads. Concerning the study's data processing: Across the 670 or so repertoires, a later analysis counted about 81 million unique TCR beta chains, around 11 million of which were shared by at least two donors. To remove PCR and sequencing errors, raw reads were error-corrected and collapsed into unique sequences using a nearest-neighbor algorithm that merged closely related sequences. V, D and J gene segments were assigned by aligning CDR3 sequences to IMGT reference sequences. For a sequence to be retained, a match of at least six nucleotides was required to both a V gene segment and a J gene segment. Rearrangements were classified as productive when the CDR3 lacked stop codons and remained in frame with V and J, and all other rearrangements were classified as non-productive. CDR3 was defined according to IMGT convention as the region running from the second conserved V-encoded cysteine to the conserved J-encoded phenylalanine. Sequences without an unambiguous match to a single V gene segment were excluded from the earlier analysis of several hundred of the donors. In an earlier analysis of several hundred of the donors, V segments were called functional above 56.7% productive rearrangements and were called segregating when the between-donor standard deviation exceeded 5%. To diagnose cytomegalovirus status from the catalog of TCR beta chain sequences, a statistical classification framework was built. V and J gene assignment, in a later analysis, came from comparing TCR nucleotide sequences with IMGT/GENE-DB human TR gene sequences. Using the TCRdist pipeline, a later analysis assigned CDR3 sequences along with most-parsimonious VDJ recombination scenarios. In a later analysis, every TCR beta chain was defined by the combination of its CDR3 amino acid sequence and its V-gene family, and reads without a unique V-gene family were dropped. In a later analysis, approximately 640 highly shared, low-generation-probability nucleotide sequences were removed to address suspected cross-contamination and a sequencing artifact. For each public chain, a later analysis derived a clonal expansion index from normalized ranks of inferred template counts within each repertoire. In a later analysis, generation probabilities were computed with a VDJ recombination model fitted to out-of-frame rearrangements, and the resulting probabilities were checked against IGoR. A later analysis scored TCR-TCR, TCR-HLA and TCR-CMV co-occurrence with hypergeometric tests, applying a repertoire-size bias correction to TCR pairs. To estimate false discovery rates, a later analysis permuted the HLA or CMV assignments 20 times. In a later analysis, co-occurring TCRs were grouped using DBSCAN, and TCRdist sequence similarity was added for clustering within HLA-allele-positive subsets. Repertoires with fewer than 30,000 or more than 120,000 public chains were left out of co-occurrence clustering, as were about 5 repertoires with anomalous nucleotide sharing. This immuneACCESS table, as held by TCRdb, lists in-frame sequences with V and J called but not all clones. Of the missing ones, under half trace to an unresolved V gene in checked studies; the others have no known cause. V and J calls plus clone size are reproduced from that table; the DNA served to infer D and trimming. The sample yields roughly 130,000 clones; 74% were counted once. Roughly 6.3% of the sample is held by the ten biggest clonotypes.

The receptor was derived from a woman aged 50 to 60 in good health and CMV-seropositive. Material: PBMCs. The chain was built from TRBV6-1 and TRBJ1-1, with 9 junctional bases fitting TRBD1. The DNA reads TGTGCCAGCAGGACGGGACAGGGTGTTGACACTGAAGCTTTCTTT. This encodes CASRTGQGVDTEAFF.